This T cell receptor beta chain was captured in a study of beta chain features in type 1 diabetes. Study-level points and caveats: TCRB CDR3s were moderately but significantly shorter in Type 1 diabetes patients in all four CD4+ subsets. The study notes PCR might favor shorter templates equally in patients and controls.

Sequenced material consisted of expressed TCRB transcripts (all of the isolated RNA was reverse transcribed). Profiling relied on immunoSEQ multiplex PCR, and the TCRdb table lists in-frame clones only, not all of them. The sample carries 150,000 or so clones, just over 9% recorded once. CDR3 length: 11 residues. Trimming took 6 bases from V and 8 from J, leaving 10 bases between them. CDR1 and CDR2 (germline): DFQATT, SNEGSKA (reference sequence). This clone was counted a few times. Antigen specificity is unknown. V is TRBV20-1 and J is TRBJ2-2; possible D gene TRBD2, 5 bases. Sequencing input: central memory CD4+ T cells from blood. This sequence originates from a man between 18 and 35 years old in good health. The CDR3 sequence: CSARVRGELFF. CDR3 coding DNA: TGCAGTGCGCGGGTGCGGGGGGAGCTGTTTTTT.